This T cell receptor (beta chain) is drawn from a study of beta chain features in type 1 diabetes. Whole-study results and caveats: Any HLA effect on TCRB rearrangement was left unresolved by small sub-analyses.

This clone occurred a few times. Its antigen is not known. CDR3 size: 15 residues. The ends were cut back, 0 bases at V and 5 bases at J, with 13 bases in the middle. CDR1 is LNHNV, CDR2 YYDKDF, per germline (reference sequence). Expressed TCRB transcripts were sequenced because the entire RNA isolate underwent reverse transcription. The protocol was immunoSEQ multiplex PCR, while the TCRdb copy is restricted to in-frame clones and leaves out a portion. This table has about 300,000 clones, roughly 8% appearing once. The source material was central memory CD4+ T cells from blood. The chain combines TRBV15 with TRBJ2-5, with D perhaps matching TRBD2 (6 bases). The sequence was collected from a woman aged 18-29 years in good health. CDR3 bases: TGTGCCACCAGCAGAGATCAACCACGGGGGGAGACCCAGTACTTC. Protein: CATSRDQPRGETQYF.